Shown below are 20 T cell receptor beta chains from a single sample sequenced in a study of technical replicates of blood from several donors. Libraries were prepared by immunoSEQ multiplex PCR; TCRdb keeps only in-frame clonotypes and omits some of them. The data show approximately 77,000 clones, around 94% seen once. Input material: T cells isolated from PBMCs. The source of these receptors is a human donor in good health.

The table lists this clone with a few counts. The rearrangement links TRBV30 to TRBJ2-1; 9 nucleotides align to TRBD2. Germline CDR1 is GTSNPN and CDR2 is SVGIG (reference sequence). Germline trimming cut 0 bases from V and 6 bases from J; bases unmatched to any gene: 3. The CDR3 sequence is 14 residues long. Written as DNA, the CDR3 is TGTGCCTGGAGTGTACTAGCGGGTTTCAATGAGCAGTTCTTC. This sequence encodes CAWSVLAGFNEQFF. Looking up the rest from reference TRBV30 and TRBJ2-1 gives the full variable domain: SQTIHQWPATLVQPVGSPLSLECTVEGTSNPNLYWYRQAAGRGLQLLFYSVGIGQISSEVPQNLSASRPQDRQFILSSKKLLLSDSGFYLCAWSVLAGFNEQFFGPGTRLTVL.

The chain has TRBV15 and TRBJ1-1; D gene ambiguous. Germline loops: CDR1 LNHNV, CDR2 YYDKDF (reference sequence). This CDR3 is 13 amino acids long. V was clipped by 2 bases and J by 3 bases, with 7 bases between them. The CDR3 spells CATSRQTYTEAFF. CDR3 sequence (DNA): TGTGCCACCAGCAGACAGACATACACTGAAGCTTTCTTT. Drawing the rest from reference TRBV15 and TRBJ1-1, the complete variable domain is DAMVIQNPRYQVTQFGKPVTLSCSQTLNHNVMYWYQQKSSQAPKLLFHYYDKDFNNEADTPDNFQSRRPNTSFCFLDIRSPGLGDTAMYLCATSRQTYTEAFFGQGTRLTVV.

The V and J genes are TRBV6-6 and TRBJ1-4; D might be TRBD1 (6 bases). Germline V gene lookup returns CDR1 MNHNY and CDR2 SVGAGI (reference sequence). Trimming shortened V by 8 bases and J by 3 bases, and 13 bases separated the two germline ends. The CDR3 length is 14 residues. CDR3 in amino acids: CASCDRSSNEKLFF. CDR3 nucleotide sequence: TGTGCCAGCTGCGACAGGTCATCTAATGAAAAACTGTTTTTT.

V gene TRBV2 combines with J gene TRBJ2-2; 8 nucleotides agree with TRBD2. The CDR3 has 14 amino acids. Germline-derived CDR1 and CDR2 are SNHLY and FYNNEI. V lost 6 bases to trimming and J lost 6 bases; unmatched junction nucleotides: 6. Here the CDR3 DNA reads TGTGCCAGCAGCTATTTAGCGGGATCCGGGGAGCTGTTTTTT. Translating gives CASSYLAGSGELFF.

The V call is TRBV14, the J call TRBJ2-1, with TRBD2 identical over 12 bases. J was trimmed by 1 base and V by 2 bases; bases with no gene match: 6. The CDR3 covers 18 residues. The germline CDR1 and CDR2 sequences are SGHDN and FVKESK. In DNA, the CDR3 is TGTGCCAGCAGCCAACCAGGGACTAGCGGGCGATCCTACAATGAGCAGTTCTTC. It codes for CASSQPGTSGRSYNEQFF.

This sequence joins TRBV19 and TRBJ2-3; 8 bases align to TRBD1. CDR1 and CDR2 from the germline V gene are LNHDA and SQIVND (reference sequence). Unmatched junction bases numbered 10, after V lost 8 bases and J lost 0 bases. The CDR3 runs to 16 residues. Here the CDR3 reads CASRKKGTGSTDTQYF. CDR3 nucleotides: TGTGCCAGTCGGAAAAAGGGGACAGGAAGCACAGATACGCAGTATTTT.

The chain joins TRBV2 to TRBJ2-7, with 8 bases identical to TRBD1. Germline CDR1 is SNHLY and CDR2 is FYNNEI. CDR3 size: 12 residues. Germline trimming cut 11 bases from V and 0 bases from J; bases unmatched to any gene: 3. Written as DNA, the CDR3 is TGTGCCGGGGACAGGCTCTCCTACGAGCAGTACTTC. Amino acids: CAGDRLSYEQYF.

The chain joins TRBV19 to TRBJ1-3, with D possibly matching TRBD1 (6 bases). Germline V gene lookup returns CDR1 LNHDA and CDR2 SQIVND (reference sequence). V lost 5 bases and J 1 base, leaving 12 bases between the germline ends. This CDR3 comprises 15 residues. CDR3 residues: CASSSSGESGNTIYF. The CDR3 nucleotides are TGTGCCAGTAGTTCATCAGGGGAATCTGGAAACACCATATATTTT.

The chain has TRBV6-1 and TRBJ2-7; 7 bases line up with TRBD1. Germline CDR1 and CDR2: MNHNS and SASEGT. The V gene end was trimmed by 4 bases and the J gene end by 4 bases; junction bases not matched to a gene: 7. The CDR3 runs 14 residues. CDR3 coding DNA: TGTGCCAGCAGTGCCAGACAGGGTAGTTACGAGCAGTACTTC. It yields the protein CASSARQGSYEQYF.

The rearrangement joins TRBV21-1 to TRBJ2-6; TRBD1 is the table's D call, not checked against the DNA. TRBV21-1 constitutes a pseudogene. The CDR3 covers 22 residues. This chain's CDR3 is CASSKPLIFMGQSVSGANVLTF. The CDR3 nucleotides are TGTGCCAGCAGCAAACCCCTTATCTTTATGGGACAGTCAGTCTCTGGGGCCAACGTCCTGACTTTC.

The V call is TRBV7-9, the J call TRBJ1-4; TRBD1 is a possible D gene (6 bases). The germline CDR1 and CDR2 sequences are SEHNR and FQNEAQ (reference sequence). V was trimmed by 8 bases and J by 4 bases, leaving 8 bases between them. The CDR3 is made up of 12 amino acids. The CDR3 spells CASGQINEKLFF. In DNA form, the CDR3 reads TGTGCCAGCGGACAGATTAATGAAAAACTGTTTTTT.

This sequence joins TRBV27 and TRBJ2-3, with 8 bases lining up with TRBD1. The CDR3 totals 15 residues. Unmatched junction bases numbered 3, after V lost 3 bases and J lost 1 base. The V gene's germline CDR1 is MNHEY and CDR2 SMNVEV (reference sequence). CDR3 nucleotides: TGTGCCAGCAGTTTTAAGGACAGGGGCACAGATACGCAGTATTTT. Translating it yields CASSFKDRGTDTQYF.

V usage is TRBV7-9 and J usage is TRBJ2-1; the match to TRBD1 covers 9 bases. The V segment lost 5 bases and the J segment 1 base; nucleotides outside the gene matches: 6. The CDR3 consists of 16 residues. Germline V gene data show CDR1 as SEHNR and CDR2 as FQNEAQ (reference sequence). This chain's CDR3 is CASSPGTGRSYNEQFF. The DNA for the CDR3 is TGTGCCAGCAGCCCAGGGACAGGGAGGTCCTACAATGAGCAGTTCTTC.

The chain has TRBV7-2 and TRBJ1-1; 7 bases map to TRBD1. There are 14 residues in the CDR3. Germline assignment: CDR1 SGHTA and CDR2 FQGNSA. Trimming at V came to 4 bases and at J to 6 bases, leaving 8 bases not matched to a gene. The CDR3 DNA follows: TGTGCCAGCAGCTCGACAGGGTGGGTCGCTGAAGCTTTCTTT. Amino acid sequence: CASSSTGWVAEAFF.

DNA of the CDR3: TGTGCCAGCAGTTGGGGGCAGGGTTTAACCTCCGAGCAGTACTTC. This encodes CASSWGQGLTSEQYF. The chain links TRBV27 to TRBJ2-7; perhaps TRBD1 as D (6 bases). Trimming took off 4 bases at V and 6 bases at J, with 19 bases between the two ends. This CDR3 has 15 residues. CDR1 MNHEY and CDR2 SMNVEV come from the germline V gene (reference sequence).

The V call is TRBV27, the J call TRBJ2-3; possible D gene TRBD1, 6 bases. Trimming took 5 bases from V and 2 from J, leaving 8 bases between them. In germline, CDR1 is MNHEY, CDR2 SMNVEV (reference sequence). The CDR3 has 13 amino acids. The CDR3: CASSGDTTDTQYF. In DNA form, the CDR3 reads TGTGCCAGCAGTGGGGACACCACAGATACGCAGTATTTT.

The chain uses TRBV29-1 and TRBJ2-7, with D unresolved. Germline V CDR1 and CDR2: SQVTM, ANQGSEA. V dropped 5 bases and J dropped 1 base, with 12 bases sitting between them. The CDR3 sequence is 13 residues long. The CDR3 DNA is TGCAGCGTTAATCTCTTAGATTCCTACGAGCAGTACTTC. It is translated as CSVNLLDSYEQYF.

The J gene is TRBJ2-5, the V gene TRBV9; D call uncertain. This CDR3 region has 14 residues. The V gene lost 0 bases and the J gene lost 1 base, with 7 bases spanning the gap. Per germline, CDR1 SGDLS and CDR2 YYNGEE. The CDR3 region has the DNA TGTGCCAGCAGCGTAGCGGGTGTCCAAGAGACCCAGTACTTC. As protein: CASSVAGVQETQYF.

The chain is built from TRBV9 and TRBJ2-5; no clear D gene. Germline V gene data show CDR1 as SGDLS and CDR2 as YYNGEE. This CDR3 has 12 amino acids. Trimming took 0 bases from V and 3 from J, leaving 3 bases between them. CDR3 coding DNA: TGTGCCAGCAGCGTAGGCGAAGAGACCCAGTACTTC. Its protein is CASSVGEETQYF. The whole variable domain, remainder taken from reference TRBV9 and TRBJ2-5, is DSGVTQTPKHLITATGQRVTLRCSPRSGDLSVYWYQQSLDQGLQFLIQYYNGEERAKGNILERFSAQQFPDLHSELNLSSLELGDSALYFCASSVGEETQYFGPGTRLLVL.

The V gene is TRBV27, the J gene TRBJ2-7; D may be TRBD1 (5 bases). Trimming cost V 6 bases and J 12 bases, with 18 bases left between them. CDR3 size: 12 residues. Germline-derived CDR1 and CDR2 are MNHEY and SMNVEV (reference sequence). CDR3 sequence reads: CASRSTGEAAYF. CDR3 DNA sequence: TGTGCCAGCAGATCTACAGGAGAAGCTGCGTACTTC.